The 10 T cell receptor beta chains reported below all come from one sample, sequenced in a study of vaccination and CD4 T cells after COVID-19. The Oncomine TCR Beta short-read assay sequenced DNA from cultured CD4+ T cells. Genomic DNA was isolated from cultured CD4+ T cells. TCRdb re-called the PCR reads with MiXCR, one entry per CDR3 protein. The table records some 9,200 distinct CDR3 sequences, roughly 45% of them present only once. These TCRs' antigens remain unknown. Sample treatment: approximately nine-day PBMC culture with coronavirus spike peptide pools or control peptides (ViraFEST assay). Prior to the COVID-19 pandemic (2011-2018), the unexposed donor's CD4+ T cells were collected. Sequences were obtained from CD4+ T cells from blood, cultured in vitro. All receptors come from a human donor in good health.

The J gene is TRBJ2-5, the V gene TRBV20-1; TRBD1 matches 8 bases. The CDR3 has 13 amino acids. Germline V gene data show CDR1 as DFQATT and CDR2 as SNEGSKA (reference sequence). CDR3 sequence (DNA): TGCAGCGACCTGGACAGGGCTAAAGAGACCCAGTACTTC. The encoded protein is CSDLDRAKETQYF.

The chain couples TRBV6-1 to TRBJ2-1, with 9 nucleotides matching TRBD2. Per germline, CDR1 MNHNS and CDR2 SASEGT. Germline trimming cut 6 bases from V and 6 bases from J; bases unmatched to any gene: 9. The CDR3 totals 15 residues. The CDR3 DNA is TGTGCCAGCAGCGATGTAGCGGGAGCCCCCAATGAGCAGTTCTTC. Translated: CASSDVAGAPNEQFF.

The chain combines TRBV27 with TRBJ1-1, with 8 bases that match TRBD1. This CDR3 region has 14 residues. In germline, CDR1 is MNHEY, CDR2 SMNVEV (reference sequence). Trimming removed 10 bases from V and 4 bases from J; junction bases left unmatched: 11. In DNA form, the CDR3 reads TGTGCCACCCAACCCCTAACAGGGGGCACTGAAGCTTTCTTT. This encodes CATQPLTGGTEAFF.

Here the CDR3 DNA reads TGTGCCAGCAGTTTGGGACAGGGAAGCATTCAGTACTTC. It encodes CASSLGQGSIQYF. This rearrangement joins TRBV27 to TRBJ2-4; 9 bases line up with TRBD1. The length of the CDR3 is 13 residues. The germline gives CDR1 MNHEY, CDR2 SMNVEV (reference sequence). Losses at the gene ends were 3 bases for V and 9 bases for J; bases not matched to a gene: 3.

This clonotype was observed a handful of times. The V and J genes are TRBV27 and TRBJ2-1; 11 bases map to TRBD2. Germline CDR1 and CDR2: MNHEY and SMNVEV (reference sequence). V was pared by 3 bases and J by 8 bases, with 9 bases of the junction left unmatched. The CDR3 is 16 amino acids. The CDR3 DNA reads as TGTGCCAGCAGTTTCTTTAGCGGGAGGGCCCCCCATGAGCAGTTCTTC. This encodes CASSFFSGRAPHEQFF.

The rearrangement uses TRBV18 and TRBJ2-7; D is perhaps TRBD1 or TRBD2 (7 bases each). Germline-derived CDR1 and CDR2 are KGHSH and LQKENI. The CDR3 is made up of 16 amino acids. The V end was cut by 0 bases, the J end by 0 bases, with 12 bases between. In DNA form, the CDR3 reads TGTGCCAGCTCACCACCGGGAGGGGGCTACTCCTACGAGCAGTACTTC. Translation gives CASSPPGGGYSYEQYF.

V is TRBV7-2 and J is TRBJ2-4, with D possibly being TRBD1 (5 bases). The germline gives CDR1 SGHTA, CDR2 FQGNSA. This CDR3 comprises 14 residues. The germline V and J ends were trimmed by 7 bases and 0 bases, with 10 bases remaining between them. For the CDR3, the DNA is TGTGCCAGCACCATAACAGGAGCCAAAAACATTCAGTACTTC. Protein product: CASTITGAKNIQYF.

This chain joins TRBV7-9 and TRBJ1-3; 11 bases fit TRBD1. The germline CDR1 and CDR2 sequences are SEHNR and FQNEAQ (reference sequence). There are 15 residues in the CDR3. V lost 4 bases and J lost 4; bases outside the gene matches: 3. CDR3 in DNA: TGTGCCAGCAGCTCCGGGACAGGGGGAGGAAACACCATATATTTT. The encoded protein is CASSSGTGGGNTIYF.

This chain uses TRBV19 with TRBJ2-2; no clear D gene. CDR3 length: 14 amino acids. Looked up from germline, CDR1 is LNHDA and CDR2 is SQIVND (reference sequence). Trimming stripped 0 bases from V and 4 bases from J, with 6 bases between. CDR3: CASSIDSITGELFF. The CDR3 DNA is TGTGCCAGTAGTATAGACTCTATCACCGGGGAGCTGTTTTTT.

This clonotype was seen just once. This chain connects TRBV20-1 to TRBJ2-1, with TRBD2 matching over 10 bases. Germline V CDR1 and CDR2: DFQATT, SNEGSKA (reference sequence). This CDR3 has 15 amino acids. V lost 2 bases and J lost 4; bases outside the gene matches: 5. In DNA, the CDR3 is TGCAGTGCTAGACCACTAGCGGGGAGTTACAATGAGCAGTTCTTC. Its translation: CSARPLAGSYNEQFF.